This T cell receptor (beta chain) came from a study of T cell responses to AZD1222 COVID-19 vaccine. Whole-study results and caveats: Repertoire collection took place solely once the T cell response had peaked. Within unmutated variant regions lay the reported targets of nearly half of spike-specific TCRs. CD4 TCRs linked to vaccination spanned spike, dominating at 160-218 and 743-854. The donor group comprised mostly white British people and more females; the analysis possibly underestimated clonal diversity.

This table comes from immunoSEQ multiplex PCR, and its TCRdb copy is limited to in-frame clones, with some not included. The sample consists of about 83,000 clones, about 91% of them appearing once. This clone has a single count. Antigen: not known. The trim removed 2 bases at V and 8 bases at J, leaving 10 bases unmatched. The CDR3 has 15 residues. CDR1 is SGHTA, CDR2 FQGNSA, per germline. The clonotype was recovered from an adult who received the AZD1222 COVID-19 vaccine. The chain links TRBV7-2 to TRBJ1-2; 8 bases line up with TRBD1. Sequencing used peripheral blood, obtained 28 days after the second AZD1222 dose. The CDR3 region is CASSLYGQGAEGYTF. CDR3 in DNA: TGTGCCAGCAGCTTATATGGGCAGGGGGCGGAGGGCTACACCTTC.